This T cell receptor beta chain was observed in a study of radiotherapy plus CTLA-4 blockade in lung cancer. CDR1 MNHEY and CDR2 SVGAGI come from the germline V gene. Trimming cost V 4 bases and J 7 bases, with 17 bases left between them. This CDR3 is built from 15 residues. TCRdb keeps only in-frame clones here, not all; method: immunoSEQ multiplex PCR. This sample has 45,000 to 55,000 clones; around 77% occur once, and the top ten carry around 10%. The source of this sequence is a human donor with non-small cell lung cancer who had stable disease on radiotherapy plus ipilimumab. The chain is built from TRBV6-5 and TRBJ2-1, with a possible D match to TRBD1 (5 bases). The sequences come from peripheral blood, collected from a patient treated with radiotherapy plus ipilimumab. Here the CDR3 DNA reads TGTGCCAGCAGTTCCCCGGCCGCAGGGTTGAATGAGCAGTTCTTC. It translates to CASSSPAAGLNEQFF.